These T cell receptor beta chains were read from a single sample in a study of siplizumab effects on memory and regulatory T cells. The repertoire was sequenced with immunoSEQ multiplex PCR; TCRdb's copy has only in-frame clones and lacks some. This sample yields roughly 100,000 clones, of which around 97% are seen a single time; roughly 0.031% belongs to the top ten. The sequenced sample consisted of naive CD4+ T cells sorted from blood. Every receptor here comes from a human donor in good health. The CDR3 runs from the conserved cysteine through the conserved F or W.

TRBV27 CASSRAVGPQHF
TRBV5-4 CASSRTGGEKNSPLHF
TRBV9 CASSVGGQGYTGELFF
TRBV7-3 CASSSDRGRETQYF
TRBV7-3 CASSHDHPDTQYF
TRBV5-1 CASSSRGDSNQPQHF
TRBV19 CASSVSGPPNTEAFF
TRBV15 CATSTRTGGKDEQYF
TRBV4-1 CASRIGALLTNEKLFF
TRBV6-5 CASSPYGANVLTF
TRBV5-1 CASSLAGTANQPQHF
TRBV2 CASSERTSGVGELFF
TRBV4-1 CASSRTSGGNEQFF
TRBV6-5 CASQRVQGTYEQYF
TRBV7-9 CAATFDDPPEFF